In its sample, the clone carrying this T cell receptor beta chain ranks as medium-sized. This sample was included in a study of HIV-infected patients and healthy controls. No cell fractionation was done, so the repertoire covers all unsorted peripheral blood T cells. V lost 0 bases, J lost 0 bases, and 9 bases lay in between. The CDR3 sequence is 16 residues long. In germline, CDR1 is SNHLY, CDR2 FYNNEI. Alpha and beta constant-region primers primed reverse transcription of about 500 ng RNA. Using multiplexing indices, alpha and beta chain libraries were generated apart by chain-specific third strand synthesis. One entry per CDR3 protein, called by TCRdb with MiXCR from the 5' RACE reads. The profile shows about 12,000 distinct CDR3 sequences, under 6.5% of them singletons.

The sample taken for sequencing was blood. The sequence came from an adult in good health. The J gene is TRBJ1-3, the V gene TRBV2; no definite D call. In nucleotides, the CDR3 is TGTGCCAGCAGTGAAGCGCTTCTGCTCTCTGGAAACACCATATATTTT. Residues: CASSEALLLSGNTIYF.